A selection of T cell receptor beta chains follows, all from one sample in a study of blood T cell repertoires in COVID-19. The repertoire was sequenced with immunoSEQ multiplex PCR; TCRdb's copy has only in-frame clones and lacks some. The repertoire consists of about 110,000 clones, with 88% occurring once and the leading ten covering less than 2.5%. Sequences were obtained from peripheral blood. All receptors come from a human donor in a cohort sampled during active COVID-19. CDR3s include the opening cysteine and the closing phenylalanine or tryptophan. The order of the fields is D gene, J gene, clone size, V gene, CDR3 DNA, CDR3 protein. The D gene is left open where the match is weak. Some rows have no size entry. The others give once, few or many, or a class for an expanded clone.

.	TRBJ2-1	.	TRBV7-8	TGTGCCAGCAGCGCGCAGGGTAATGAGCAGTTCTTC	CASSAQGNEQFF
.	TRBJ2-1	.	TRBV3-1/TRBV3-2	TGTGCCAGCAGCCGCCGTAGGGGGTCGGTTGAGCAGTTCTTC	CASSRRRGSVEQFF
.	TRBJ2-3	medium-sized	TRBV2	TGTGCCAGCAGTGACGACTTTTCCCATACGCAGTATTTT	CASSDDFSHTQYF
.	TRBJ2-1	.	TRBV7-9	TGTGCGGGGCAGGGGCTAGCGGAAGACAAGAGCTCCTACAATGAGCAGTTCTTC	CAGQGLAEDKSSYNEQFF
.	TRBJ1-5	.	TRBV28	TGTGCCAGCAGTTTACTCAATCAGCCCCAGCATTTT	CASSLLNQPQHF
.	TRBJ1-3	.	TRBV5-1	TGCGCCAGCAGCTCCCAGATCTCTGGAAACACCATATATTTT	CASSSQISGNTIYF
.	TRBJ1-2	.	TRBV6-5	TGTGCCAGCAACCTACAGGGTAACTATGGCTACACCTTC	CASNLQGNYGYTF
TRBD1	TRBJ2-7	.	TRBV20-1	TGCAGTGGGGACAGGGATTACGAGCAGTACTTC	CSGDRDYEQYF
TRBD1	TRBJ1-2	once	TRBV29-1	TGCAGCGTGGGCGGGACAGCAGAAACAGGGGGATTTATGAATGGCTACACCTTC	CSVGGTAETGGFMNGYTF
TRBD1	TRBJ1-4	.	TRBV7-2	TGTGCCAGCAGCGGGGACAGATCTGGTGAAAAACTGTTTTTT	CASSGDRSGEKLFF
.	TRBJ1-2	.	TRBV11-2	TGTGCCAGCAGCTTAGATGTGGGGGGGTTCTATGGCTACACCTTC	CASSLDVGGFYGYTF
.	TRBJ1-2	.	TRBV9	TGTGCCAGCAGCGTCGCAGACAGCTATGGCTACACCTTC	CASSVADSYGYTF
.	TRBJ2-3	.	TRBV9	TGTGCCAGCAGCGTAGCCTCTTCCGGGGATACGCAGTATTTT	CASSVASSGDTQYF
.	TRBJ2-4	.	TRBV18	TGTGCCAGCTCACCACCGAATTCGCGCCATTCGGGAGTTTTAGGCAAAAACATTCAGTACTTC	CASSPPNSRHSGVLGKNIQYF
.	TRBJ2-5	.	TRBV5-5	TGTGCCAGCAGCTCGGGGTTGAGCCGGGGAACTGGGAAGACCCAGTACTTC	CASSSGLSRGTGKTQYF
TRBD1	TRBJ1-6	.	TRBV6-6	TGTGCCAGCAGTCGCGGACAGGGGAGCTCCTATAATTCACCCCTCCACTTT	CASSRGQGSSYNSPLHF
.	TRBJ2-5	.	TRBV18	TGTGCCAGCTCAATCGGGTCAGGGCAAGAGACCCAGTACTTC	CASSIGSGQETQYF
.	TRBJ1-4	.	TRBV4-1	TGTGCCAGCAGCCAAGGACCAGGGGACACGGAAAAACTGTTTTTT	CASSQGPGDTEKLFF
TRBD2	TRBJ2-5	.	TRBV25-1	TGTGCCAGCAGTGTCGGACTAGCGGGGGTTGAGACCCAGTACTTC	CASSVGLAGVETQYF
.	TRBJ2-5	.	TRBV4-1	TGCGCCAGCAGCCAAGGTCAGTTTGGAGAGCAAGAGACCCAGTACTTC	CASSQGQFGEQETQYF
.	TRBJ1-4	few	TRBV7-9	TGTGCCAGCAGACCCGAGTACCAGGGGCATGAAAAACTGTTTTTT	CASRPEYQGHEKLFF
TRBD1	TRBJ1-1	.	TRBV20-1	TGCAGTGCTGGAGACAGGGCCGAAGCTTTCTTT	CSAGDRAEAFF
.	TRBJ2-2	once	TRBV7-8	TGTGCCAGCAGCTTAGGAGCACCGAACACCGGGGAGCTGTTTTTT	CASSLGAPNTGELFF
.	TRBJ1-4	.	TRBV4-1	TGCGCCAGCAGCCCAAAGGGAACGGGGAGCGCAACTAATGAAAAACTGTTTTTT	CASSPKGTGSATNEKLFF
TRBD1	TRBJ2-2	.	TRBV5-6	TGTGCCAGCAGCTTGGTTGGAGACAGGGCGAACACCGGGGAGCTGTTTTTT	CASSLVGDRANTGELFF
TRBD1	TRBJ1-2	few	TRBV5-1	TGCGCCAGCAGCCGTTCGTCCGACCGGGACAGGACTAACTATGGCTACACCTTC	CASSRSSDRDRTNYGYTF
.	TRBJ1-4	.	TRBV28	TGTGCCAGCAGGGGGCTGGGGGGGGTCCGTGAAAAACTGTTTTTT	CASRGLGGVREKLFF
.	TRBJ1-3	.	TRBV5-1	TGCGCCAGCAGCACGGGGACTGCCCTCTTAGGTGGAAACACCATATATTTT	CASSTGTALLGGNTIYF
.	TRBJ2-1	once	TRBV5-5	TGTGCCAGCAGCCCTCCGGACAGACTATACAATGAGCAGTTCTTC	CASSPPDRLYNEQFF
.	TRBJ2-6	.	TRBV7-3	TGTGCCAGCAGCTTAACGTCCCAGGTCTCTGGGGCCAACGTCCTGACTTTC	CASSLTSQVSGANVLTF
.	TRBJ2-1	.	TRBV3-1/TRBV3-2	TGTGCCAGCAGCCCGGGACTCCTACTTGGCGATGAGCAGTTCTTC	CASSPGLLLGDEQFF
.	TRBJ2-7	.	TRBV10-3	TGTGCCATAGGACAGACCTACGAGCAGTACTTC	CAIGQTYEQYF
TRBD2	TRBJ2-5	.	TRBV7-2	TGTGCCAGCAGCCGCTGGACTAGCGGGGGGCCAAGGGAGGAGACCCAGTACTTC	CASSRWTSGGPREETQYF
.	TRBJ2-5	.	TRBV4-1	TGCGCCAGCCGGTCCAACGGGGAGACCCAGTACTTC	CASRSNGETQYF
.	TRBJ2-1	.	TRBV28	TGTGCCAGCAGTTTACAAGACCGGGGGGCCCCGTACAATGAGCAGTTCTTC	CASSLQDRGAPYNEQFF
.	TRBJ1-3	.	TRBV19	TGTGCCAGTAGTATAGTCGCAGGGGCTGGAAACACCATATATTTT	CASSIVAGAGNTIYF
TRBD2	TRBJ2-1	.	TRBV13	TGTGCCAGCAGCTCACGACTAGCGGGGAGGAATGAGCAGTTCTTC	CASSSRLAGRNEQFF
TRBD1	TRBJ1-1	.	TRBV19	TGTGCCAGTAGTCTAGGGGCCACAGGGGGCACTGAAGCTTTCTTT	CASSLGATGGTEAFF
TRBD1	TRBJ2-7	.	TRBV6-5	TGTGCCAGCTTGCCCACCGGCGCGGGACAGGGTCGTTTC	CASLPTGAGQGRF
TRBD1	TRBJ2-4	.	TRBV3-1/TRBV3-2	TGTGCCAGCAGCACTACAGGGGACGCCCGAGTAAACATTCAGTACTTC	CASSTTGDARVNIQYF
.	TRBJ1-1	.	TRBV7-3	TGTGCCAGCAGCTTAGGGGCAGGGATCACTGAAGCTTTCTTT	CASSLGAGITEAFF
.	TRBJ1-3	.	TRBV28	TGTGCCAGCACCAGGCAGTCCTCTGGAAACACCATATATTTT	CASTRQSSGNTIYF
TRBD2	TRBJ2-2	.	TRBV5-6	TGTGCCAGCAGCCCCGCGGGGGGGGGACCCACCGGGGAGCTGTTTTTT	CASSPAGGGPTGELFF
TRBD1	TRBJ2-2	.	TRBV6-6	TGTGCCAGCAGTCGGGGACAGATCTGGACAGTGGTCACGGACACCGGGGAGCTGTTTTTT	CASSRGQIWTVVTDTGELFF
.	TRBJ2-1	once	TRBV14	TGTGCCAGCAGCCGGCGGACTACTTATGGTGAGCAGTTCTTC	CASSRRTTYGEQFF
.	TRBJ1-5	few	TRBV28	TGTGCCAGCAGCTCCGCATGGGCAGCTCTCAATCAGCCCCAGCATTTT	CASSSAWAALNQPQHF
TRBD1	TRBJ2-7	.	TRBV6-5	TGTGCCAGCCGCCTGGGACAGCTCTACGAGCAGTACTTC	CASRLGQLYEQYF
TRBD1	TRBJ1-4	.	TRBV2	TGTGCCAGCAGTTGGGACAGGCCGGCGGCTAATGAAAAACTGTTTTTT	CASSWDRPAANEKLFF
.	TRBJ2-1	once	TRBV28	TGTGCCAGCAGTGCGCCCACTAGTCCCCGGTTCTTC	CASSAPTSPRFF
.	TRBJ2-7	.	TRBV11-2	TGTGCCAGCAGCTTAGATCCGGGGTACAACGAGCAGTACTTC	CASSLDPGYNEQYF